Presented here are 22 T cell receptor beta chains from one specimen sequenced in a study of CD8 T cells in Susac syndrome (dated by TCRdb to the late 2010s). Library preparation used the immunoSEQ multiplex PCR assay. RNA was extracted using the RNeasy kit, and roughly 0.45 to 1 microgram was reverse transcribed with random hexamers. TCRdb reanalyzed the raw reads on its own, using fastp at Q25 for trimming and MiXCR for clone calling, and kept in-frame beta chains. Each entry is one CDR3 protein sequence, shown with its most common DNA and genes. The sample table shows 150,000 to 200,000 distinct CDR3 sequences, and roughly 93% are seen once. The ten biggest clones cover 0.13% of the sample. What was sequenced was CD4+ T cells from PBMCs. The receptors originated from a human donor in good health.

The chain carries TRBV5-1 and TRBJ1-1; maybe TRBD1 (5 bases). Germline V gene sequence: CDR1 SGHRS, CDR2 YFSETQ. This CDR3 is 14 amino acids long. Trimming shortened V by 6 bases and J by 2 bases, and 14 bases separated the two germline ends. Here the CDR3 DNA reads TGCGCCAGCAAACTCCGCACAGGAAACACTGAAGCTTTCTTT. Translating gives CASKLRTGNTEAFF. Supplemented by reference TRBV5-1 and TRBJ1-1, the full variable domain reads KAGVTQTPRYLIKTRGQQVTLSCSPISGHRSVSWYQQTPGQGLQFLFEYFSETQRNKGNFPGRFSGRQFSNSRSEMNVSTLELGDSALYLCASKLRTGNTEAFFGQGTRLTVV.

In this sample, this clonotype turned up a few times. This rearrangement joins TRBV5-1 to TRBJ2-7, with D perhaps matching TRBD2 (6 bases). Germline loops: CDR1 SGHRS, CDR2 YFSETQ. The ends were cut back, 3 bases at V and 2 bases at J, with 12 bases in the middle. The CDR3 sequence is 14 residues long. CDR3 DNA: TGCGCCAGCAGCTCCGGGACGGGAGCCTACGAGCAGTACTTC. Its protein is CASSSGTGAYEQYF. Using reference TRBV5-1 and TRBJ2-7 for the parts outside the CDR3, the full variable domain is KAGVTQTPRYLIKTRGQQVTLSCSPISGHRSVSWYQQTPGQGLQFLFEYFSETQRNKGNFPGRFSGRQFSNSRSEMNVSTLELGDSALYLCASSSGTGAYEQYFGPGTRLTVT.

CDR3 sequence reads: CASSPWAVSNGYTF. CDR3 coding DNA: TGTGCCAGCTCACCCTGGGCGGTATCGAACGGCTACACCTTC. V is TRBV18 and J is TRBJ1-2; D ambiguous. Trimming stripped 3 bases from V and 8 bases from J, with 16 bases between. Germline values: CDR1 KGHSH, CDR2 LQKENI. The CDR3 is 14 amino acids. The full variable domain, in which reference TRBV18 and TRBJ1-2 provide the parts outside the CDR3, is NAGVMQNPRHLVRRRGQEARLRCSPMKGHSHVYWYRQLPEEGLKFMVYLQKENIIDESGMPKERFSAEFPKEGPSILRIQQVVRGDSAAYFCASSPWAVSNGYTFGSGTRLTVV.

The chain employs TRBV9 and TRBJ2-5; 9 bases are shared with TRBD2. The CDR3 totals 15 residues. J lost 2 bases, V lost 1 base, and 3 bases had no gene match. Germline values: CDR1 SGDLS, CDR2 YYNGEE. The CDR3: CASSVSGGPQETQYF. The DNA of the CDR3 is TGTGCCAGCAGCGTAAGCGGGGGGCCTCAAGAGACCCAGTACTTC.

The rearrangement links TRBV7-2 to TRBJ2-3; D remains unclear. V dropped 3 bases and J dropped 6 bases, with 7 bases sitting between them. This CDR3 has 12 amino acids. Germline CDR1 and CDR2: SGHTA and FQGNSA. The CDR3 protein is CASSFDRDTQYF. The CDR3 nucleotides read TGTGCCAGCAGCTTCGATAGGGATACGCAGTATTTT. Together with reference TRBV7-2 and TRBJ2-3, the CDR3 gives the full variable domain: GAGVSQSPSNKVTEKGKDVELRCDPISGHTALYWYRQSLGQGLEFLIYFQGNSAPDKSGLPSDRFSAERTGGSVSTLTIQRTQQEDSAVYLCASSFDRDTQYFGPGTRLTVL.

The chain is built from TRBV3-1 and TRBJ1-6, with 7 bases that match TRBD1. CDR3 size: 15 residues. CDR1 LGHDT and CDR2 YNNKEL come from the germline V gene (reference sequence). V was pared by 1 base and J by 10 bases, with 7 bases of the junction left unmatched. The CDR3 coding sequence is TGTGCCAGCAGCCAAGGAGACAGGGAGATCTCACCCCTCCACTTT. Translating gives CASSQGDREISPLHF.

The rearrangement uses TRBV5-1 and TRBJ1-1; TRBD1 is a possible D gene (6 bases). The CDR3 sequence is 15 residues long. Germline V gene sequence: CDR1 SGHRS, CDR2 YFSETQ. Trimming removed 3 bases from V and 3 bases from J, with 15 bases in between. The CDR3 nucleotides read TGCGCCAGCAGCTGGGGGACTCGACAGGACACTGAAGCTTTCTTT. As protein: CASSWGTRQDTEAFF.

This clonotype was detected once. The gene calls are TRBV6-5 and TRBJ2-7; D not resolved. The CDR3 is 12 residues long. The germline V gene encodes CDR1 MNHEY and CDR2 SVGAGI. Trimming removed 2 bases at V and 4 bases at J, with 6 bases between. Written as DNA, the CDR3 is TGTGCCAGCAGTTACAAAGGGTACGAGCAGTACTTC. It codes for CASSYKGYEQYF.

The CDR3 coding sequence is TGTGCTAGTGGTTTAATCGGACAGGGGGGGAATCAGCCCCAGCATTTT. Translation gives CASGLIGQGGNQPQHF. The rearrangement joins TRBV12-5 to TRBJ1-5, with TRBD1 matching 10 bases. Germline V gives CDR1 LGHNT, CDR2 FRNRAP. CDR3 length: 16 amino acids. With 3 bases clipped from V and 4 bases from J, the junction kept 6 bases outside the gene matches.

This clonotype was counted once. V is TRBV30 and J is TRBJ2-3, with a tentative D call TRBD1 (5 bases). Germline loops: CDR1 GTSNPN, CDR2 SVGIG (reference sequence). V shed 1 base and J shed 0 bases, with 8 bases lying between them. CDR3 length equals 14 residues. For the CDR3, the DNA is TGTGCCTGGAGTGGGGGCAGTAGCACAGATACGCAGTATTTT. This encodes CAWSGGSSTDTQYF.

In DNA form, the CDR3 reads TGTGCCAGCAGCCAAGGTGAGGGAGGCTACACCTTC. Amino acids: CASSQGEGGYTF. This chain connects TRBV3-1 to TRBJ1-2; D gene ambiguous. The CDR3 runs to 12 residues. With 1 base removed from V and 8 bases from J, the gap between germline ends came to 8 bases. Germline CDR1 reads LGHDT; CDR2 reads YNNKEL (reference sequence).

The chain employs TRBV5-6 and TRBJ2-7; tentative D call: TRBD2 (6 bases). CDR1 is SGHDT, CDR2 YYEEEE, per germline. This CDR3 contains 14 residues. V shed 6 bases and J shed 2 bases, with 15 bases lying between them. The CDR3 here is CASTRRGFPYEQYF. CDR3 bases: TGTGCCAGCACCCGTCGGGGGTTCCCCTACGAGCAGTACTTC.

This clonotype was recorded only once. The J gene is TRBJ1-3, the V gene TRBV6-5; the match to TRBD1 covers 9 bases. V gave up 4 bases and J gave up 0 bases; unmatched junction bases: 7. The germline V gene has CDR1 MNHEY and CDR2 SVGAGI. This CDR3 is 17 amino acids long. The CDR3 DNA is TGTGCCAGCAGTTCACGACAGGGGGAGAGCTCTGGAAACACCATATATTTT. Translating it yields CASSSRQGESSGNTIYF.

This clonotype was observed once. This chain links TRBV7-2 with TRBJ2-7, with no clear D. Germline CDR1 reads SGHTA; CDR2 reads FQGNSA. CDR3 size: 12 residues. The V end was cut by 2 bases, the J end by 6 bases, with 8 bases between. In nucleotides, the CDR3 is TGTGCCAGCAGCTTATACCGGAGCGAGCAGTACTTC. Protein sequence: CASSLYRSEQYF.

The chain combines TRBV7-2 with TRBJ1-1; D unresolved. The ends were cut back, 2 bases at V and 1 base at J, with 11 bases in the middle. From germline, CDR1 is SGHTA and CDR2 FQGNSA. The CDR3 consists of 15 residues. The CDR3 here is CASSLLGLTNTEAFF. The CDR3 bases are TGTGCCAGCAGCTTACTCGGACTGACGAACACTGAAGCTTTCTTT.

This chain joins TRBV6-6 and TRBJ2-7, with TRBD2 identical over 7 bases. V lost 2 bases to trimming and J lost 5 bases; unmatched junction nucleotides: 3. Germline V gene lookup returns CDR1 MNHNY and CDR2 SVGAGI (reference sequence). The CDR3 contains 13 residues. In nucleotides, the CDR3 is TGTGCCAGCAGTTACGGACTAGAAGACGAGCAGTACTTC. The encoded protein is CASSYGLEDEQYF.

This clonotype has a single count. This sequence joins TRBV4-1 and TRBJ1-2, with TRBD1 as a possible D gene (6 bases). Germline loops: CDR1 MGHRA, CDR2 YSYEKL. The CDR3 is 13 amino acids. V was cut by 6 bases and J by 6 bases, with 14 bases left in between. DNA for the CDR3: TGCGCCAGCAGTAGTACAGGGAAGGATGGCTACACCTTC. This encodes CASSSTGKDGYTF.

The chain links TRBV24-1 to TRBJ2-7, with 7 nucleotides matching TRBD2. The CDR3 consists of 13 residues. J was trimmed by 12 bases and V by 0 bases; bases with no gene match: 7. Germline V CDR1 and CDR2: KGHDR, SFDVKD. CDR3 nucleotides: TGTGCCACCAGTGATTTGCGGGGGGATTCCGGGTACTTC. Residues: CATSDLRGDSGYF.

The rearrangement joins TRBV7-2 to TRBJ2-5; D may be TRBD2 (5 bases). This CDR3 has 14 amino acids. V dropped 7 bases and J dropped 3 bases, with 15 bases sitting between them. Germline V CDR1 and CDR2: SGHTA, FQGNSA. CDR3 DNA: TGTGCCAGCAACCCTTGGGGAGTAGAAGAGACCCAGTACTTC. Its translation is CASNPWGVEETQYF.

For the CDR3, the DNA is TGCGCCAGCAGCCATAGCACCCGCCAGGGGTCCGTCGCTGAAGCTTTCTTT. Its translation: CASSHSTRQGSVAEAFF. V gene TRBV5-1 combines with J gene TRBJ1-1, with D possibly matching TRBD1 (6 bases). The CDR3 has 17 amino acids. Germline CDR1 is SGHRS and CDR2 is YFSETQ. V lost 4 bases and J lost 6, with 25 bases in between.

J is TRBJ1-2 and V is TRBV3-1; 7 bases fit TRBD1. The J segment lost 6 bases and the V segment lost 4 bases, leaving 5 bases of the junction unmatched. The germline V gene encodes CDR1 LGHDT and CDR2 YNNKEL (reference sequence). The CDR3 totals 13 residues. CDR3 region: CASSRLTGDGYTF. The CDR3 DNA reads as TGTGCCAGCAGCCGGTTAACAGGGGATGGCTACACCTTC.

This rearrangement joins TRBV3-1 to TRBJ2-7; 8 nucleotides match TRBD1. J gave up 7 bases and V 5 bases, and 10 bases lay outside the gene matches. The CDR3 has 14 amino acids. Per the germline V gene, CDR1 is LGHDT and CDR2 is YNNKEL (reference sequence). CDR3 amino acids: CASSFGTGLREQYF. CDR3 DNA: TGTGCCAGCAGCTTCGGGACAGGTCTGAGGGAGCAGTACTTC.